The present TCR beta chain was sequenced within a study of T-cell reconstitution after alpha-beta-depleted transplantation in children. The TCRbeta library incorporated unique molecular identifiers. TCRdb processed the PCR reads anew with MiXCR; each CDR3 protein has one entry. Here the sample spans tens of thousands of distinct CDR3 sequences, 5.5% to 7.5% being singletons. This clonotype was detected ten times or more. The ends were cut back, 4 bases at V and 4 bases at J, with 14 bases in the middle. Germline V gives CDR1 MNHNS, CDR2 SASEGT. The CDR3 spans 15 residues. The chain uses TRBV6-1 and TRBJ1-5, with D tentatively TRBD1 (5 bases). The sequenced sample was PBMCs from the stem cell graft donor, obtained from the stem cell graft. The sequence was obtained from a human donor who donated a stem cell graft to a child with acute lymphoblastic leukemia. The CDR3 nucleotides read TGTGCCAGCAGTGTCTTGGGGACCGTTAATCAGCCCCAGCATTTT. Translated: CASSVLGTVNQPQHF.